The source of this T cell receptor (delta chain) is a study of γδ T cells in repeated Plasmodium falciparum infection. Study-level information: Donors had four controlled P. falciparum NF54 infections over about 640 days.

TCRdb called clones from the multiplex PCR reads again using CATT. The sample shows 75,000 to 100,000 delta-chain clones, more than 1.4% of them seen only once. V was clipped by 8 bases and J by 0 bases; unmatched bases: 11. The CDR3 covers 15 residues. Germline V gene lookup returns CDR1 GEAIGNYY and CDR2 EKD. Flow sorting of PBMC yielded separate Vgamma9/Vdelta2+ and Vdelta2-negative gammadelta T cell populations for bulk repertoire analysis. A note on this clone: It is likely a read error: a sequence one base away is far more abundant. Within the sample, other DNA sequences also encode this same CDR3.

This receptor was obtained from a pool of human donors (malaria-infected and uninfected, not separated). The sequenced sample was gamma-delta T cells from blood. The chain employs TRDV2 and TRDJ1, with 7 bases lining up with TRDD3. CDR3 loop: CAYIWGLSYTDKLIF. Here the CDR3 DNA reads TGTGCCTACATCTGGGGGTTATCTTACACCGATAAACTCATCTTT.